A single sample is the source of the 2 T cell receptor beta chains below, sequenced in a study of monozygotic twins with cystic fibrosis. Some clones are missing from TCRdb's copy, which holds only in-frame ones; the method was immunoSEQ multiplex PCR. Among around 35,000 clones listed, roughly 84% were seen once. Specimen: blood. These receptors all come from a girl aged 2 to 9 with cystic fibrosis.

The chain has TRBV10-3 and TRBJ1-2; D unresolved. The CDR3 length is 12 residues. In germline, CDR1 is ENHRY, CDR2 SYGVKD. The V end was cut by 4 bases, the J end by 10 bases, with 13 bases between. This chain's CDR3 is CAISVATTDYTF. Here the CDR3 DNA reads TGTGCCATCAGTGTGGCAACCACAGACTACACCTTC.

This chain links TRBV12-5 with TRBJ1-5, with D possibly matching TRBD1 (5 bases). Germline values: CDR1 LGHNT, CDR2 FRNRAP. CDR3 size: 17 residues. V was shortened by 0 bases and J by 4 bases, with 16 bases between the two germline ends. CDR3 sequence (DNA): TGTGCTAGTGGTTTGGTAGATACAGGAAAGGGTAATCAGCCCCAGCATTTT. Translated: CASGLVDTGKGNQPQHF.